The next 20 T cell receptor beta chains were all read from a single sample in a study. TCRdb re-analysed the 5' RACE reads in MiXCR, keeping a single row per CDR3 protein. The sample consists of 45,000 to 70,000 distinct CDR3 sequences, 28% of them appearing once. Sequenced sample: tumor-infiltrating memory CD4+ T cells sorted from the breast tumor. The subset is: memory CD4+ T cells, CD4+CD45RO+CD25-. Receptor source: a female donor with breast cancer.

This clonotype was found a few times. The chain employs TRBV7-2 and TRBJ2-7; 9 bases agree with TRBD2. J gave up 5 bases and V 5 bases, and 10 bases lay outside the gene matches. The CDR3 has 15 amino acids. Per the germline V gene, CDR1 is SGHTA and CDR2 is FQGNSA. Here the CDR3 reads CASSPSSGKGNEQYF. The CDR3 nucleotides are TGTGCCAGCAGCCCGTCTAGCGGGAAGGGAAACGAGCAGTACTTC.

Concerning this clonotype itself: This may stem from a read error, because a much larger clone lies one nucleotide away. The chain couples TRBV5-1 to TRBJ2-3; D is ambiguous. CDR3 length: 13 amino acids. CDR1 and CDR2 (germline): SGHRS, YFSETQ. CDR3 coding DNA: TGCGCCGGCAGCTTGGAAACGACAGATACGCAGTATTTT. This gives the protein CAGSLETTDTQYF.

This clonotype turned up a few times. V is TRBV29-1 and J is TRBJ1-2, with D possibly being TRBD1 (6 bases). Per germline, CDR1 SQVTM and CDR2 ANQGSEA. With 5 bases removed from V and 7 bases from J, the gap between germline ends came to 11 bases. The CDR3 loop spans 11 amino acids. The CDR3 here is CSVYTGIGYTF. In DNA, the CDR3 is TGCAGCGTTTATACAGGGATTGGCTACACCTTC. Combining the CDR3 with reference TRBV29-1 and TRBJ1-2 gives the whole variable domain SAVISQKPSRDICQRGTSLTIQCQVDSQVTMMFWYRQQPGQSLTLIATANQGSEATYESGFVIDKFPISRPNLTFSTLTVSNMSPEDSSIYLCSVYTGIGYTFGSGTRLTVV.

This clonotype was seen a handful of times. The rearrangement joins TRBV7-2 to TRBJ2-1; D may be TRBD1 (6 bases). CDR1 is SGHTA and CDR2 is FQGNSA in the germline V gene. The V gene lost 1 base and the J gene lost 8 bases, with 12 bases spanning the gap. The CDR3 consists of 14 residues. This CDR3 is CASSLVPGAHEQFF. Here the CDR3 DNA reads TGTGCCAGCAGCTTAGTCCCAGGGGCCCATGAGCAGTTCTTC. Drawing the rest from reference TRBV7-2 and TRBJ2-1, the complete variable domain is GAGVSQSPSNKVTEKGKDVELRCDPISGHTALYWYRQSLGQGLEFLIYFQGNSAPDKSGLPSDRFSAERTGGSVSTLTIQRTQQEDSAVYLCASSLVPGAHEQFFGPGTRLTVL.

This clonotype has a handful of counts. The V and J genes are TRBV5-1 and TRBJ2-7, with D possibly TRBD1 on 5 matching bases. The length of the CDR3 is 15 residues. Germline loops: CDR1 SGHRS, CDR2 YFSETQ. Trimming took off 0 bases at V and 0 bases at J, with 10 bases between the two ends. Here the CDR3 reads CASSLGPDSSYEQYF. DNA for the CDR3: TGCGCCAGCAGCTTGGGGCCAGACAGCTCCTACGAGCAGTACTTC.

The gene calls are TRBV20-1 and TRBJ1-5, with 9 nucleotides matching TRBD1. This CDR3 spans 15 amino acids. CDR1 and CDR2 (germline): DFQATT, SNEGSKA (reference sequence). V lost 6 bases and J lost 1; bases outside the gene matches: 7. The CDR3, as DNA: TGCAGTGCGATGGGGGACAGGGTAAGCAATCAGCCCCAGCATTTT. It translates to CSAMGDRVSNQPQHF.

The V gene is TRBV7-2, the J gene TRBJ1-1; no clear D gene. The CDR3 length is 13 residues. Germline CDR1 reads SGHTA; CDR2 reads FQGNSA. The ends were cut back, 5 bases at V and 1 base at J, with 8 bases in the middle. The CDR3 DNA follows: TGTGCCAGCAGCACGGGATGGAACACTGAAGCTTTCTTT. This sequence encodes CASSTGWNTEAFF.

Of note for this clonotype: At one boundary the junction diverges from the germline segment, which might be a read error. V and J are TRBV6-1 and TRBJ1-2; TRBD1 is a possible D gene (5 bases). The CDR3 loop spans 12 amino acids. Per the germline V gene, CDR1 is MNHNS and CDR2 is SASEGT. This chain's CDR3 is CPSSARRVGYTF. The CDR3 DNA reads TGTCCCAGCAGTGCGCGCAGGGTTGGCTACACCTTC.

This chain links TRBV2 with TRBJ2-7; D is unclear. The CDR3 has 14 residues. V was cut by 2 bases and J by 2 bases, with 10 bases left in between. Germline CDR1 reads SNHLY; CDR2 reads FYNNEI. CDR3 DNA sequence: TGTGCCAGCAGTGAACGACGTGGGCCCTACGAGCAGTACTTC. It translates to CASSERRGPYEQYF.

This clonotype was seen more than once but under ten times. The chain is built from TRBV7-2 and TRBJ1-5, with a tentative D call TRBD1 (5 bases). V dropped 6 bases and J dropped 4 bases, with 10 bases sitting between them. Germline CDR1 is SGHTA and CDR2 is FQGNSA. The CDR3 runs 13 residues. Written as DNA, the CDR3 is TGTGCCAGCAGTTCCGACAGAAATCAGCCCCAGCATTTT. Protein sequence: CASSSDRNQPQHF.

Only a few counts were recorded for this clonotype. The CDR3 DNA is TGTGCCACCAGCAGAGATCGAATGGGGACAGCTGAAAAACTGTTTTTT. This encodes CATSRDRMGTAEKLFF. The gene calls are TRBV15 and TRBJ1-4, with 7 positions matching TRBD1. V trimming: 0 bases; J trimming: 7 bases; junction bases outside the gene matches: 8. Germline V gene sequence: CDR1 LNHNV, CDR2 YYDKDF (reference sequence). The CDR3 spans 16 residues.

The CDR3 loop is CASSSRDIRTEAFF. The CDR3 region has the DNA TGTGCCAGCAGTTCCAGGGATATTCGGACTGAAGCTTTCTTT. This rearrangement joins TRBV6-5 to TRBJ1-1; TRBD1 is a possible D gene (5 bases). This CDR3 comprises 14 residues. V was pared by 4 bases and J by 5 bases, with 14 bases between. The V gene's germline CDR1 is MNHEY and CDR2 SVGAGI.

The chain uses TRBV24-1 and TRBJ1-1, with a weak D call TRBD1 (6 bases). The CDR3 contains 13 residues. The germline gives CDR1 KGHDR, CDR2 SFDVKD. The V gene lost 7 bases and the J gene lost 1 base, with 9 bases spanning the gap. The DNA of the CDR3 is TGTGCCACCAGGGGGGCAGAGAACACTGAAGCTTTCTTT. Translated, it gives CATRGAENTEAFF.

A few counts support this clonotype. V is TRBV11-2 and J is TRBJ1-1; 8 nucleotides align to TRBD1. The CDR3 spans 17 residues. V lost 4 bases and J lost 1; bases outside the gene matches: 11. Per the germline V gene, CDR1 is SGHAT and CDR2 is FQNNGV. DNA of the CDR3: TGTGCCAGCAGCTCCAGCCGTTCCGGGACAGGGAACACTGAAGCTTTCTTT. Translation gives CASSSSRSGTGNTEAFF. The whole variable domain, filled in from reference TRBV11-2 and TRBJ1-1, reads EAGVAQSPRYKIIEKRQSVAFWCNPISGHATLYWYQQILGQGPKLLIQFQNNGVVDDSQLPKDRFSAERLKGVDSTLKIQPAKLEDSAVYLCASSSSRSGTGNTEAFFGQGTRLTVV.

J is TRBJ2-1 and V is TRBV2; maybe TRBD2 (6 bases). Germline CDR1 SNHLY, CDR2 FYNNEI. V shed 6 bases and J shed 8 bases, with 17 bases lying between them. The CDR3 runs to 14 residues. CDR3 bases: TGTGCCAGCAGGCCACGGGACTTCACCCATGAGCAGTTCTTC. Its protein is CASRPRDFTHEQFF.

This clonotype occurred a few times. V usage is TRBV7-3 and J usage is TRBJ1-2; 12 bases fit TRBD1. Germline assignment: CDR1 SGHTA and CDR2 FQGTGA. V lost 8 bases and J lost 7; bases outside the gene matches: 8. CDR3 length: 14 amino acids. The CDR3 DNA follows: TGTGCCAGCTCCCCGGGACAGGGGGCAGGTGGCTACACCTTC. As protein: CASSPGQGAGGYTF.

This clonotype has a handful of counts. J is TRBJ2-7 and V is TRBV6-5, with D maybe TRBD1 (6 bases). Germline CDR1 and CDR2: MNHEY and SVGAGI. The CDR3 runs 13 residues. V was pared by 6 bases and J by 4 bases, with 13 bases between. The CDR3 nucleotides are TGTGCCAGCAGGTATGGACAGACATACGAGCAGTACTTC. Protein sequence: CASRYGQTYEQYF.

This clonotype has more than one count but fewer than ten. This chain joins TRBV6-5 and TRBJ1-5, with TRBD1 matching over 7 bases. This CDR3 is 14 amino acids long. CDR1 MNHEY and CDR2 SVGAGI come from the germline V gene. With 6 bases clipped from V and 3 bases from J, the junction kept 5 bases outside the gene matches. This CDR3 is CASRGGQINQPQHF. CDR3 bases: TGTGCCAGCAGAGGGGGACAGATCAATCAGCCCCAGCATTTT.

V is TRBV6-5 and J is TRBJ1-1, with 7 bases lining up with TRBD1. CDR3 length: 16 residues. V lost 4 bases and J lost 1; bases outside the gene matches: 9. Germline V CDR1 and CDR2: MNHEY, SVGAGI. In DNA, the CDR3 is TGTGCCAGCAGTTCGTTATTACAGGGGAAGAACACTGAAGCTTTCTTT. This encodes CASSSLLQGKNTEAFF.

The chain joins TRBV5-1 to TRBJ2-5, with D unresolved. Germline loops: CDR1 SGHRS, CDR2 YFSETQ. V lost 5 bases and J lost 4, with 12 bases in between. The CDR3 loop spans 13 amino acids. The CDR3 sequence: CASSNRPGETQYF. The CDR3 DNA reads TGCGCCAGCAGTAACAGACCTGGAGAGACCCAGTACTTC.